What follows describes a single T cell receptor (beta chain). Antigen: not known. CDR3 length: 15 amino acids. Germline values: CDR1 SGHRS, CDR2 YFSETQ. V lost 3 bases and J lost 1, with 12 bases in between. The data derive from a study of T cell responses to AZD1222 COVID-19 vaccine. Study information: Second-dose schedules of about 4 or about 12 weeks were combined.

The study's findings and limits: The donor cohort was predominantly white British with a female majority, and clonal diversity may have been underestimated. Samples come after the peak T cell response, not at day 14. Spike-specific TCR breadth and depth rose after two AZD1222 doses.

Profiling relied on immunoSEQ multiplex PCR, and the TCRdb table lists in-frame clones only, not all of them. The sample comprises under 200,000 clones, approximately 92% of which are singletons, and 1% to 1.5% rests with the top ten. The receptor comes from an adult in good health. Sequences were derived from peripheral blood, sampled on day 0 of AZD1222 vaccination. The chain couples TRBV5-1 to TRBJ2-3; D unclear. The CDR3 coding sequence is TGCGCCAGCAGCTGGGCTGTACGTGGCACAGATACGCAGTATTTT. This sequence encodes CASSWAVRGTDTQYF.